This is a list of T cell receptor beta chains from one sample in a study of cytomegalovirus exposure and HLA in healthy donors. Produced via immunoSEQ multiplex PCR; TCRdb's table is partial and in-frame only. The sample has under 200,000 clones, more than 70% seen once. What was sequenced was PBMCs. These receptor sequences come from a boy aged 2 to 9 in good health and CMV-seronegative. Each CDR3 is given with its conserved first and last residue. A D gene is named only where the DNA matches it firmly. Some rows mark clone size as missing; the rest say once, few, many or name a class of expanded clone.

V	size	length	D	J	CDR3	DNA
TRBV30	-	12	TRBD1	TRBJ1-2	CARDRGRNGYTF	TGTGCCCGGGACAGGGGGCGAAATGGCTACACCTTC
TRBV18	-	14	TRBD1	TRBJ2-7	CASSGRDRAYEQYF	TGTGCCAGCTCAGGCCGGGACAGGGCCTACGAGCAGTACTTC
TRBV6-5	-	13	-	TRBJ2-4	CASRRGRGNIQYF	TGTGCCAGCAGGAGGGGCAGGGGAAACATTCAGTACTTC
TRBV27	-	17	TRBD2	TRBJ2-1	CASSPLLLAGGKNEQFF	TGTGCCAGCAGCCCCCTGCTTCTAGCGGGAGGCAAGAATGAGCAGTTCTTC
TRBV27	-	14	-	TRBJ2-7	CASSLYPRAYEQYF	TGTGCCAGCAGTTTGTATCCCCGCGCCTACGAGCAGTACTTC
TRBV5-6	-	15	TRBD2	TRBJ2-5	CASSFFSGGQETQYF	TGTGCCAGCAGCTTCTTCAGCGGGGGGCAAGAGACCCAGTACTTC
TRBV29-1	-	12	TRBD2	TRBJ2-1	CSASRGDDEQFF	TGCAGCGCCTCCCGGGGGGACGATGAGCAGTTCTTC
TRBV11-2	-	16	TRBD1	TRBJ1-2	CASSLGGGQGDYGYTF	TGTGCCAGCAGCTTAGGGGGGGGACAGGGGGACTATGGCTACACCTTC
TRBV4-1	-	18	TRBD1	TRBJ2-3	CASSQSPTGGAGTDTQYF	TGCGCCAGCAGCCAAAGTCCCACAGGGGGCGCGGGCACAGATACGCAGTATTTT
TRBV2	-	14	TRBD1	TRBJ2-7	CASRPGQGPYEQYF	TGTGCCAGCAGGCCGGGACAGGGACCCTACGAGCAGTACTTC
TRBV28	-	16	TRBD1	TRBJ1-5	CASSPLGTDSNQPQHF	TGTGCCAGCAGTCCCCTCGGGACAGATAGCAATCAGCCCCAGCATTTT
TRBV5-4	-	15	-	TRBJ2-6	CASSLGRTGANVLTF	TGTGCCAGCAGCTTGGGGAGAACTGGGGCCAACGTCCTGACTTTC
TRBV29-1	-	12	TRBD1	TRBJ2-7	CSGGQGMGEQYF	TGCAGCGGAGGACAGGGGATGGGCGAGCAGTACTTC
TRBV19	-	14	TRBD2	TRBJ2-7	CASSIEGSGREQYF	TGTGCCAGTAGTATAGAAGGTAGCGGGAGAGAGCAGTACTTC
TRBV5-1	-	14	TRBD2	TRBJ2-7	CASSLASGRYEQYF	TGCGCCAGCAGCTTGGCCAGCGGGAGATACGAGCAGTACTTC
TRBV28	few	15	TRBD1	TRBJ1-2	CASSPPTDRGHGYTF	TGTGCCAGCAGTCCCCCGACCGACAGGGGGCATGGCTACACCTTC
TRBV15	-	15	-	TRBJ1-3	CATSRDLGAGNTIYF	TGTGCCACCAGCAGAGATCTAGGGGCTGGAAACACCATATATTTT